This T cell receptor beta chain appears in the sequencing data of a study of lymphopenia after photon versus proton radiotherapy. Broader study findings: Better survival with proton therapy was suggested as possible, not demonstrated. Proton therapy kept repertoires fairly stable, unlike photons, which gained effector/memory cells. In patients who died, overall survival fell as post-nadir TCR diversity dropped more.

Per the germline V gene, CDR1 is SQVTM and CDR2 is ANQGSEA. The CDR3 is made up of 14 amino acids. V trimming: 4 bases; J trimming: 2 bases; junction bases outside the gene matches: 1. TCRdb keeps only in-frame clones here, not all; method: immunoSEQ multiplex PCR. The table records 67,000 or so clones, 80% to 90% of them present only once. Notes on this clone: Its antigen is not known.

The material sequenced was peripheral blood, taken from a patient treated with proton-based radiotherapy. The chain couples TRBV29-1 to TRBJ2-7; 14 positions match TRBD2. This TCR was sampled from a man aged 80 or over with esophageal cancer. CDR3 coding DNA: TGCAGCGTTGGACTAGCGGGAGGGGCCTACGAGCAGTACTTC. The encoded protein is CSVGLAGGAYEQYF.